The 32 T cell receptor beta chains below all came from one sample that was sequenced in a study of blood T cell repertoires in COVID-19. The protocol was immunoSEQ multiplex PCR, while the TCRdb copy is restricted to in-frame clones and leaves out a portion. The data hold about 260,000 clones, with 70% to 90% observed a single time. Sequenced: PBMCs or T cells enriched from blood (not recorded which). The receptors were gathered from a woman in her thirties or forties with acute COVID-19.

The J gene is TRBJ1-1, the V gene TRBV19, with D possibly being TRBD1 (6 bases). Trimming shortened V by 0 bases and J by 4 bases, and 6 bases separated the two germline ends. The germline CDR1 and CDR2 sequences are LNHDA and SQIVND (reference sequence). The CDR3 totals 13 residues. The CDR3 sequence is CASSIDRGTEAFF. CDR3 bases: TGTGCCAGTAGTATAGACAGGGGCACTGAAGCTTTCTTT.

The rearrangement joins TRBV9 to TRBJ1-1; 9 bases line up with TRBD1. V lost 0 bases to trimming and J lost 1 base; unmatched junction nucleotides: 1. Germline V gene lookup returns CDR1 SGDLS and CDR2 YYNGEE. The CDR3 runs 15 residues. CDR3 DNA: TGTGCCAGCAGCGTAGCGGACAGGGGGAACACTGAAGCTTTCTTT. Translating it yields CASSVADRGNTEAFF.

The table lists this clone with a count of one. The chain carries TRBV18 and TRBJ2-1, with TRBD2 matching 9 bases. CDR3 length: 16 residues. Germline CDR1 and CDR2: KGHSH and LQKENI. J was trimmed by 9 bases and V by 3 bases; bases with no gene match: 12. The DNA for the CDR3 is TGTGCCAGCTCACCCGTCGGGGCAGCGGGAGGTAGTGAGCAGTTCTTC. Its translation is CASSPVGAAGGSEQFF.

This chain uses TRBV28 with TRBJ2-1; no definite D call. CDR1 and CDR2 (germline): MDHEN, SYDVKM. Trimming stripped 6 bases from V and 7 bases from J, with 22 bases between. The CDR3 extends over 16 amino acids. DNA of the CDR3: TGTGCCAGCAGCCTCCTAACCCCGGCGGTTGGGAATGAGCAGTTCTTC. This gives the protein CASSLLTPAVGNEQFF.

The chain is built from TRBV28 and TRBJ1-1, with 8 bases fitting TRBD1. The CDR3 sequence is 17 residues long. CDR1 and CDR2 (germline): MDHEN, SYDVKM. V trimming: 6 bases; J trimming: 3 bases; junction bases outside the gene matches: 15. The CDR3 reads CASRIIPGGGGDTEAFF. CDR3 DNA sequence: TGTGCCAGCAGGATTATCCCAGGGGGCGGAGGGGACACTGAAGCTTTCTTT.

The chain recombines TRBV24-1 with TRBJ1-2; perhaps TRBD1 as D (6 bases). Trimming pared 4 bases from V and 4 bases from J, leaving 12 bases between. CDR3 length: 14 amino acids. In germline, CDR1 is KGHDR, CDR2 SFDVKD. The CDR3 loop reads CATSEQTGSYGYTF. The CDR3 DNA sequence: TGTGCCACCAGTGAACAGACAGGAAGCTATGGCTACACCTTC.

The J gene is TRBJ1-5, the V gene TRBV28; D is ambiguous. CDR1 is MDHEN and CDR2 is SYDVKM in the germline V gene. V dropped 1 base and J dropped 0 bases, with 7 bases sitting between them. This CDR3 is 15 amino acids long. CDR3 loop: CASSLSSGSNQPQHF. DNA for the CDR3: TGTGCCAGCAGTTTATCGTCCGGTAGCAATCAGCCCCAGCATTTT. Full variable domain (missing parts from reference TRBV28 and TRBJ1-5): DVKVTQSSRYLVKRTGEKVFLECVQDMDHENMFWYRQDPGLGLRLIYFSYDVKMKEKGDIPEGYSVSREKKERFSLILESASTNQTSMYLCASSLSSGSNQPQHFGDGTRLSIL.

The chain recombines TRBV28 with TRBJ1-2; D is uncertain. The CDR3 is 14 amino acids. Germline CDR1 is MDHEN and CDR2 is SYDVKM. Trimming shortened V by 5 bases and J by 5 bases, and 15 bases separated the two germline ends. CDR3 nucleotide sequence: TGTGCCAGCAGTGAGAACCGGGTGGAGTATGGCTACACCTTC. Its translation is CASSENRVEYGYTF.

The rearrangement joins TRBV9 to TRBJ2-7, with D perhaps TRBD1 (5 bases). The CDR3 totals 15 residues. The V gene lost 4 bases and the J gene lost 3 bases, with 17 bases spanning the gap. Germline values: CDR1 SGDLS, CDR2 YYNGEE. The CDR3 DNA reads TGTGCCAGCAGCCTTGACAGTTCCCCTCACTACGAGCAGTACTTC. Translation: CASSLDSSPHYEQYF. Drawing the rest from reference TRBV9 and TRBJ2-7, the complete variable domain is DSGVTQTPKHLITATGQRVTLRCSPRSGDLSVYWYQQSLDQGLQFLIQYYNGEERAKGNILERFSAQQFPDLHSELNLSSLELGDSALYFCASSLDSSPHYEQYFGPGTRLTVT.

The rearrangement uses TRBV2 and TRBJ1-1, with 9 bases identical to TRBD1. V shed 3 bases and J 4 bases; nucleotides not matched to a gene: 6. The CDR3 totals 15 residues. Germline-derived CDR1 and CDR2 are SNHLY and FYNNEI. The CDR3 DNA reads as TGTGCCAGCAGTGAGGACAGGGGAAAGGGCACTGAAGCTTTCTTT. This sequence encodes CASSEDRGKGTEAFF.

CDR3 region: CASSPSVKVFGYTF. Written as DNA, the CDR3 is TGTGCCAGCTCTCCTTCAGTTAAAGTTTTTGGCTACACCTTC. The V and J genes are TRBV18 and TRBJ1-2, with D unresolved. Trimming shortened V by 6 bases and J by 7 bases, and 18 bases separated the two germline ends. There are 14 residues in the CDR3. Germline assignment: CDR1 KGHSH and CDR2 LQKENI.

This chain joins TRBV24-1 and TRBJ2-2, with TRBD2 identical over 9 bases. CDR1 is KGHDR and CDR2 is SFDVKD in the germline V gene. CDR3 size: 15 residues. With V trimmed by 3 bases and J by 4 bases, 2 bases remained unmatched. The CDR3 spells CATSDRTSATGELFF. The CDR3 coding sequence is TGTGCCACCAGTGATCGGACTAGCGCCACCGGGGAGCTGTTTTTT.

The chain uses TRBV19 and TRBJ2-1; possible D gene TRBD2, 6 bases. This CDR3 is 17 amino acids long. Germline loops: CDR1 LNHDA, CDR2 SQIVND (reference sequence). The V and J ends lost 4 bases and 1 base respectively, with 17 bases between them. Written as DNA, the CDR3 is TGTGCCAGTAGTACCTCACCCCCGGGAGTATCCTACAATGAGCAGTTCTTC. Translating it yields CASSTSPPGVSYNEQFF.

This sequence joins TRBV28 and TRBJ1-4; maybe TRBD1 (6 bases). Trimming removed 8 bases at V and 6 bases at J, with 19 bases between. The CDR3 sequence is 15 residues long. The germline V gene has CDR1 MDHEN and CDR2 SYDVKM. Here the CDR3 DNA reads TGTGCCAGCCGATTCGGCGGGGGGCGGCATGAAAAACTGTTTTTT. It yields the protein CASRFGGGRHEKLFF.

The chain is built from TRBV12-3 or TRBV12-4 and TRBJ1-2; TRBD1 matches 7 bases. The CDR3 is made up of 13 amino acids. V was pared by 6 bases and J by 5 bases, with 6 bases of the junction left unmatched. In nucleotides, the CDR3 is TGTGCCAGCAGGCCCACAGGGGTGTATGGCTACACCTTC. The encoded protein is CASRPTGVYGYTF.

The genes are TRBV19 and TRBJ2-7, with D perhaps TRBD1 (6 bases). The CDR3 consists of 14 residues. Germline-derived CDR1 and CDR2 are LNHDA and SQIVND (reference sequence). Trimming pared 5 bases from V and 7 bases from J, leaving 18 bases between. The CDR3 sequence: CASSWGPALGEQYF. The CDR3 region has the DNA TGTGCCAGTAGTTGGGGGCCCGCTTTGGGGGAGCAGTACTTC.

This sequence joins TRBV18 and TRBJ1-6; 8 positions match TRBD1. V was pared by 3 bases and J by 6 bases, with 4 bases of the junction left unmatched. The germline CDR1 and CDR2 sequences are KGHSH and LQKENI. The CDR3 covers 15 residues. The CDR3 nucleotides are TGTGCCAGCTCACCGACAGGGGCCGGTAATTCACCCCTCCACTTT. Residues: CASSPTGAGNSPLHF.

J is TRBJ1-2 and V is TRBV18, with no clear D. Germline V CDR1 and CDR2: KGHSH, LQKENI. V lost 0 bases to trimming and J lost 4 bases, with 12 bases between them. The CDR3 has 15 residues. The CDR3 DNA reads TGTGCCAGCTCACCACCATCCAGGTCCCGCTATGGCTACACCTTC. This translates into CASSPPSRSRYGYTF.

The CDR3 is CAWSVRGFYNSPLHF. The CDR3, as DNA: TGTGCCTGGAGTGTACGAGGGTTCTATAATTCACCCCTCCACTTT. The chain couples TRBV30 to TRBJ1-6; D gene unclear. Germline V gene data show CDR1 as GTSNPN and CDR2 as SVGIG (reference sequence). The CDR3 extends over 15 amino acids. V was pared by 0 bases and J by 3 bases, with 9 bases between. Looking up the rest from reference TRBV30 and TRBJ1-6 gives the full variable domain: SQTIHQWPATLVQPVGSPLSLECTVEGTSNPNLYWYRQAAGRGLQLLFYSVGIGQISSEVPQNLSASRPQDRQFILSSKKLLLSDSGFYLCAWSVRGFYNSPLHFGNGTRLTVT.

This chain links TRBV6-4 with TRBJ2-3; D is undetermined. Germline values: CDR1 MRHNA, CDR2 SNTAGT. V was pared by 4 bases and J by 12 bases, with 11 bases between. The CDR3 is 11 residues long. The CDR3 region is CASSGEVSQYF. CDR3 sequence (DNA): TGTGCCAGCAGTGGAGAGGTGTCACAGTATTTT.

In this sample, this clone turned up a few times. V is TRBV3-1 (or the pseudogene TRBV3-2) and J is TRBJ2-7, with TRBD1 identical over 7 bases. The CDR3 sequence is 15 residues long. The J segment lost 3 bases and the V segment lost 1 base, leaving 6 bases of the junction unmatched. Germline CDR1 is LGHDT and CDR2 is YNNKEL (reference sequence). CDR3 loop: CASSQGLQGIYEQYF. DNA of the CDR3: TGTGCCAGCAGCCAAGGGCTACAGGGGATCTACGAGCAGTACTTC.

This chain joins TRBV7-8 and TRBJ2-7, with 11 nucleotides matching TRBD2. Trimming at V came to 10 bases and at J to 7 bases, leaving 15 bases not matched to a gene. This CDR3 is built from 15 residues. Looked up from germline, CDR1 is SGHVS and CDR2 is FQNEAQ. The CDR3 loop is CATMMGLAGGNEQYV. In DNA form, the CDR3 reads TGTGCCACTATGATGGGGCTAGCGGGAGGTAATGAGCAGTACGTC.

Here the CDR3 DNA reads TGTGCCAGCAGCACAGGGTGGGGCACTGAAGCTTTCTTT. As protein: CASSTGWGTEAFF. This chain connects TRBV28 to TRBJ1-1; the D gene is possibly TRBD1 (6 bases). CDR3 length: 13 residues. CDR1 is MDHEN, CDR2 SYDVKM, per germline. V was pared by 6 bases and J by 4 bases, with 12 bases between. Complete variable domain (other parts from reference TRBV28 and TRBJ1-1): DVKVTQSSRYLVKRTGEKVFLECVQDMDHENMFWYRQDPGLGLRLIYFSYDVKMKEKGDIPEGYSVSREKKERFSLILESASTNQTSMYLCASSTGWGTEAFFGQGTRLTVV.

This sequence joins TRBV19 and TRBJ2-3, with no clear D. Trimming stripped 10 bases from V and 0 bases from J, with 17 bases between. The V gene's germline CDR1 is LNHDA and CDR2 SQIVND (reference sequence). CDR3 length: 15 residues. CDR3 sequence reads: CATRSIEASTDTQYF. For the CDR3, the DNA is TGTGCCACCCGGTCAATAGAGGCAAGCACAGATACGCAGTATTTT. Full variable domain (remainder filled in from reference TRBV19 and TRBJ2-3): DGGITQSPKYLFRKEGQNVTLSCEQNLNHDAMYWYRQDPGQGLRLIYYSQIVNDFQKGDIAEGYSVSREKKESFPLTVTSAQKNPTAFYLCATRSIEASTDTQYFGPGTRLTVL.

This chain connects TRBV7-2 to TRBJ2-7; tentative D call: TRBD1 (6 bases). Looked up from germline, CDR1 is SGHTA and CDR2 is FQGNSA. The CDR3 length is 15 residues. Trimming removed 4 bases from V and 7 bases from J, with 20 bases in between. The CDR3 DNA reads TGTGCCAGCAGCTCAGAGCTGGGGGCGGCTTGGGAGCAGTACTTC. Translation gives CASSSELGAAWEQYF. Combining the CDR3 with reference TRBV7-2 and TRBJ2-7 gives the whole variable domain GAGVSQSPSNKVTEKGKDVELRCDPISGHTALYWYRQSLGQGLEFLIYFQGNSAPDKSGLPSDRFSAERTGGSVSTLTIQRTQQEDSAVYLCASSSELGAAWEQYFGPGTRLTVT.

This chain connects TRBV6-4 to TRBJ1-1, with D possibly matching TRBD1 (5 bases). The CDR3 covers 14 residues. Trimming removed 4 bases from V and 4 bases from J, with 13 bases in between. Per the germline V gene, CDR1 is MRHNA and CDR2 is SNTAGT. In DNA form, the CDR3 reads TGTGCCAGCAGTGTTGGACAAGCGAGCACTGAAGCTTTCTTT. This encodes CASSVGQASTEAFF.

V gene TRBV12-3 or TRBV12-4 combines with J gene TRBJ1-1, with D tentatively TRBD1 (6 bases). The CDR3 consists of 13 residues. V was trimmed by 5 bases and J by 4 bases, leaving 11 bases between them. The CDR3 here is CASSTRGFTEAFF. The CDR3 DNA reads TGTGCCAGCAGTACAAGGGGGTTCACTGAAGCTTTCTTT.

The V gene is TRBV5-1, the J gene TRBJ2-3; TRBD2 matches at 7 bases. CDR1 is SGHRS and CDR2 is YFSETQ in the germline V gene. The CDR3 is made up of 14 amino acids. V lost 7 bases, J lost 5 bases, and 10 bases stayed unmatched. The CDR3 DNA is TGCGCCAGCTCGACTAGCCTGAATTTAGATACGCAGTATTTT. Protein product: CASSTSLNLDTQYF.

The chain joins TRBV18 to TRBJ1-5; weak D call: TRBD1 (5 bases). CDR1 KGHSH and CDR2 LQKENI come from the germline V gene. This CDR3 is 15 amino acids long. V dropped 4 bases and J dropped 1 base, with 11 bases sitting between them. CDR3 sequence (DNA): TGTGCCAGCTCACTACTAGCAGGGAGCAATCAGCCCCAGCATTTT. It yields the protein CASSLLAGSNQPQHF. Combining the CDR3 with reference TRBV18 and TRBJ1-5 gives the whole variable domain NAGVMQNPRHLVRRRGQEARLRCSPMKGHSHVYWYRQLPEEGLKFMVYLQKENIIDESGMPKERFSAEFPKEGPSILRIQQVVRGDSAAYFCASSLLAGSNQPQHFGDGTRLSIL.

For the CDR3, the DNA is TGTGCCAGCAGGAAACACGGGACACTGAACACCGGGGAGCTGTTTTTT. Its protein product is CASRKHGTLNTGELFF. This chain joins TRBV27 and TRBJ2-2; the D gene is possibly TRBD1 (6 bases). Germline lookup yields CDR1 MNHEY and CDR2 SMNVEV (reference sequence). This CDR3 spans 16 amino acids. The V and J ends lost 6 bases and 1 base respectively, with 15 bases between them.

The chain uses TRBV18 and TRBJ1-3; weak D call: TRBD1 (6 bases). Germline V CDR1 and CDR2: KGHSH, LQKENI. CDR3 size: 16 residues. V lost 4 bases, J lost 0 bases, and 13 bases lay in between. CDR3 sequence: CASSLDSAHSGNTIYF. The CDR3 DNA follows: TGTGCCAGCTCACTGGACAGTGCTCACTCTGGAAACACCATATATTTT. The variable domain in full, with the rest retrieved from reference TRBV18 and TRBJ1-3, is NAGVMQNPRHLVRRRGQEARLRCSPMKGHSHVYWYRQLPEEGLKFMVYLQKENIIDESGMPKERFSAEFPKEGPSILRIQQVVRGDSAAYFCASSLDSAHSGNTIYFGEGSWLTVV.

The chain is built from TRBV7-8 and TRBJ2-7; TRBD1 aligns across 11 bases. V was pared by 3 bases and J by 4 bases, with 5 bases of the junction left unmatched. Germline V CDR1 and CDR2: SGHVS, FQNEAQ. The CDR3 has 15 residues. CDR3 bases: TGTGCCAGCAGCTTCTGGACAGGGGGCGGGTACGAGCAGTACTTC. It specifies CASSFWTGGGYEQYF.